Below, 3 T cell receptor beta chains from the same sample are listed, as sequenced in a study of blood T cell repertoires in COVID-19. The repertoire was sequenced with immunoSEQ multiplex PCR; TCRdb's copy has only in-frame clones and lacks some. The sample has fewer than 400,000 clones; nearly 90% are singletons. What was sequenced was peripheral blood. Source of these receptors: a woman aged 25 to 39 with COVID-19, enrolled during active disease.

The chain joins TRBV11-2 to TRBJ2-6; D might be TRBD1 (5 bases). CDR1 and CDR2 (germline): SGHAT, FQNNGV. The CDR3 consists of 16 residues. Trimming removed 1 base from V and 2 bases from J, with 9 bases in between. CDR3 DNA sequence: TGTGCCAGCAGCTTAGTTTCAGGGACTGGGGCCAACGTCCTGACTTTC. Its protein is CASSLVSGTGANVLTF.

The chain couples TRBV11-1 to TRBJ1-5; 9 nucleotides match TRBD1. The CDR3 loop spans 14 amino acids. Germline lookup yields CDR1 SGHAT and CDR2 FQDESV (reference sequence). J was trimmed by 3 bases and V by 5 bases; bases with no gene match: 2. DNA for the CDR3: TGTGCCAGCAGCCGGACAGGGGCCAATCAGCCCCAGCATTTT. It codes for CASSRTGANQPQHF.

This chain joins TRBV7-9 and TRBJ2-1; tentative D call: TRBD1 (5 bases). The CDR3 totals 16 residues. The germline V and J ends were trimmed by 4 bases and 5 bases, with 18 bases remaining between them. Germline assignment: CDR1 SEHNR and CDR2 FQNEAQ (reference sequence). CDR3 sequence (DNA): TGTGCCAGCAGCTCCAGGGATCCCCGGAGCCACAATGAGCAGTTCTTC. Translation gives CASSSRDPRSHNEQFF.